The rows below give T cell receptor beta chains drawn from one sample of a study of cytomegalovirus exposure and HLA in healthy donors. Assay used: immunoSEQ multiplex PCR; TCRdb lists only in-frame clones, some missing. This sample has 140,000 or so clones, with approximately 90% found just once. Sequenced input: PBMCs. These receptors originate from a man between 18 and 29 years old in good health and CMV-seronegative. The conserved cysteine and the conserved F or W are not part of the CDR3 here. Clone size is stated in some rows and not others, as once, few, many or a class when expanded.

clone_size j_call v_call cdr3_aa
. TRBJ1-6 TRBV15 ATSRDPDSPLH
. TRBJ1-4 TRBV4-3 ASSQAPTHRGWHEKLF
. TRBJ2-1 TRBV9 ATSPRDFYSYNEQF
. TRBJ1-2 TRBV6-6 ASQTRYGYT
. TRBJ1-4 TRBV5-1 ASTDTSTNEKLF
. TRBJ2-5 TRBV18 ASSQKTSVAY
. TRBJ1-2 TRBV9 ASSVGQGYGYT
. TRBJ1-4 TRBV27 ASSRRDRGEKLF
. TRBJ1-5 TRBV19 ASSMGDRWPGQPQH
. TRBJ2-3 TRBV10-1 ASSEYPSTNTDTQY
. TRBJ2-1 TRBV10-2 ASSGGLVIDGEQF
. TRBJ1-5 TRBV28 ASSLFDRPNQPQH
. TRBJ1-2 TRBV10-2 ASSESTGYNGYT
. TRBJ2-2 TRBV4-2 ASSQPPGTANTGELF
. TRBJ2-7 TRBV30 AWSVGLLYEQY
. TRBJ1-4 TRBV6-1 ASSVPGQPNEKLF
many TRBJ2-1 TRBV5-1 ASSFDRLSEQF
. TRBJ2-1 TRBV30 AWSLRRDRGNEQF
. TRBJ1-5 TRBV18 ASSSDSWRQPQH
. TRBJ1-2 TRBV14 ASSYDNRGRNYGYT
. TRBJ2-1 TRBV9 ASSGTLARTYNEQF
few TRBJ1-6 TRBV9 ASSATGGNSPLH
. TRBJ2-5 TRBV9 ASSRTSGSRETQY
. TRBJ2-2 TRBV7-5 ARSCRLARTGELF
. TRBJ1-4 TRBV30 AWRGTAGRNEKLF
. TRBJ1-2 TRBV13 ASSAREAGIYGYT
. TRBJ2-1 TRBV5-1 ASSLVAGRALGEQF
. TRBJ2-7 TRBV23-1 ASGYGQAQSYEQY
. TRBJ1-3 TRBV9 ASSPGQGVFSYGNTIY
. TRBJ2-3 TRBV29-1 SVAASGEDTQY
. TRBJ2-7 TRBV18 ASSRTGTGETGLYEQY
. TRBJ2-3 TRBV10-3 AISLQGRTDTQY
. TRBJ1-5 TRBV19 ASSPQGQPQH
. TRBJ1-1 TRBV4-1 ASSQDSGQNTEAF
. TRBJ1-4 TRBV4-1 ASSQPHSMTATNEKLF
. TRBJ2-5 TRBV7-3 ASSSIPSGGRETQY
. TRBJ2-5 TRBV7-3 ASSSSSGASETQY
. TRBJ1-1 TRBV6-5 ASSYLAGGGTEAF
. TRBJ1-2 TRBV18 ASSPQTALSGPLSGGYT
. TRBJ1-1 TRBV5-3 ARSLTRTGNELNTEAF